The T cell receptor (beta chain) described here comes from a study of blood T cell repertoires in COVID-19 (dated by TCRdb to about 2020). Describing the broader study: Collaborator samples came from the United States, Italy and Spain and covered acute and convalescent phases of COVID-19. Sample metadata almost always included a de-identified subject ID, COVID-19 status, age in years and sex. Deeply sampled blood TCRbeta repertoires from subjects exposed to, actively infected with, or recovered from COVID-19 were included in the dataset. The repertoires were made available in a free public database intended to serve as a resource for research on the immune response to SARS-CoV-2. The prospective study material was composed of cDNA or gDNA derived from T cells, B-cell-depleted T cells, or PBMCs. Where HLA class I and class II types were available, the types were taken from metadata supplied by the sample provider, not from assay-based typing. The samples were drawn from two sources: the first 160 participants of the ongoing ImmuneRACE study, and 1,200 or so subjects contributed by 6 global collaborators. What the work shows at the level of the full study, not this receptor alone: Clinical and demographic metadata were provided uncurated, with the amount varying by source and participant.

TCRbeta CDR3 regions were amplified from genomic DNA using the immunoSEQ Assay, a bias-controlled multiplex PCR. Turning to the authors' computational methods: The number of nucleated cells in each sample was estimated by amplification of reference gene primers within the assay. Sequence reads were collapsed and filtered to measure the absolute abundance of every unique TCRbeta CDR3 rearrangement. For each sample, productive Simpson clonality was calculated as the square root of Simpson's diversity index across productive rearrangements. The clones in this table, taken by TCRdb from immuneACCESS, are in-frame only. Not every clone is retained; where verified, under half of the shortfall comes from an unresolved V gene, and the cause of the rest is unknown. The V and J calls and clone size come from that table; D and trimming were worked out from the DNA. A total of around 420,000 clones appear in this sample, roughly 86% of them only once. The ten largest clones represent approximately 2.1% of the sample.

Concerning this clone: What antigen it recognizes has not been identified. Base qualities are not provided; no much larger clone lies one nucleotide away.

In the prospective study, participants were about 18 to 95 years old, resided in about two dozen geographic areas of the United States, and were enrolled through a virtual design. In the prospective study, participants were assigned to cohorts based on the clinical history participants reported in a screening survey and a study questionnaire. In the prospective study, whole blood, serum and a nasopharyngeal or oropharyngeal swab were collected from each participant by mobile phlebotomists. Additional blood draws and questionnaires over a roughly two-month period could optionally be provided by prospective study participants. Blood samples from the prospective study were shipped frozen or at room temperature prior to DNA extraction. The CDR3 holds 14 amino acids from the cysteine to the phenylalanine. Of all the DNA, just the CDR3 is kept, 42 bases in frame from base 1. Via the germline V gene, CDR1 is SGHRS and CDR2 YFSETQ. The junction shows trimming of 4 bases on V and 1 base on J, plus 11 bases between the germline ends.

The rearrangement joined TRBV5-1 to TRBJ1-1; tentative D gene TRBD1, with 5 bases matching. This receptor was identified in a woman between 35 and 50 years old with acute COVID-19. The sequenced sample was PBMCs or T cells enriched from blood (not recorded which). The DNA sequence reads TGCGCCAGCAGCACGGGACTGACGAACACTGAAGCTTTCTTT. Its translation is CASSTGLTNTEAFF. This CDR3, with the reference TRBV5-1 and TRBJ1-1 proteins standing in past its ends, gives the full variable domain KAGVTQTPRYLIKTRGQQVTLSCSPISGHRSVSWYQQTPGQGLQFLFEYFSETQRNKGNFPGRFSGRQFSNSRSEMNVSTLELGDSALYLCASSTGLTNTEAFFGQGTRLTVV.